This TCR beta chain appears in the sequencing data of a study of CD8 T cells in ankylosing spondylitis. Whole-study findings and limits: Some motif variants were previously reported in reactive arthritis synovial fluid and blood. It appeared that ankylosing spondylitis blood was characterized by a TCR beta motif of several highly homologous variants.

With respect to this clonotype: Its specificity is not known.

TCRdb itself ran the 5' RACE reads through MiXCR, one entry per CDR3 protein. Of about 840,000 distinct CDR3 sequences listed, approximately 12% are singletons. The V gene lost 1 base and the J gene lost 3 bases, with 7 bases spanning the gap. Germline CDR1 SGDLS, CDR2 YYNGEE. This CDR3 region has 13 residues. V and J are TRBV9 and TRBJ2-5; D is uncertain. Sequencing was carried out using blood, either unsorted or a sorted T cell fraction (not recorded which). This TCR derives from a male donor with ankylosing spondylitis. Written as DNA, the CDR3 is TGTGCCAGCAGCGTACACGTCGAAGAGACCCAGTACTTC. This codes for CASSVHVEETQYF.